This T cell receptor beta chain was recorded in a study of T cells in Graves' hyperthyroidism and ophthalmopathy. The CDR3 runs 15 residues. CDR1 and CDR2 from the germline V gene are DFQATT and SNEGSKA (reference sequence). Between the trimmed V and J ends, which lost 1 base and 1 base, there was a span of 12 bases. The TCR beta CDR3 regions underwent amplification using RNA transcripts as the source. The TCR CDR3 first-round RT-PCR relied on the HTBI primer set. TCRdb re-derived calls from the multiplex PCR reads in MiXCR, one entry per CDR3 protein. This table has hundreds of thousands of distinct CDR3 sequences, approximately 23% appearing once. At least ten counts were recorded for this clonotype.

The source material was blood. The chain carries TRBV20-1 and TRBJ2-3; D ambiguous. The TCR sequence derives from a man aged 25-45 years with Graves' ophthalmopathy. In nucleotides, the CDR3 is TGCAGTGCTAGAGGTTCACCCCCCCGCACAGATACGCAGTATTTT. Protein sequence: CSARGSPPRTDTQYF.